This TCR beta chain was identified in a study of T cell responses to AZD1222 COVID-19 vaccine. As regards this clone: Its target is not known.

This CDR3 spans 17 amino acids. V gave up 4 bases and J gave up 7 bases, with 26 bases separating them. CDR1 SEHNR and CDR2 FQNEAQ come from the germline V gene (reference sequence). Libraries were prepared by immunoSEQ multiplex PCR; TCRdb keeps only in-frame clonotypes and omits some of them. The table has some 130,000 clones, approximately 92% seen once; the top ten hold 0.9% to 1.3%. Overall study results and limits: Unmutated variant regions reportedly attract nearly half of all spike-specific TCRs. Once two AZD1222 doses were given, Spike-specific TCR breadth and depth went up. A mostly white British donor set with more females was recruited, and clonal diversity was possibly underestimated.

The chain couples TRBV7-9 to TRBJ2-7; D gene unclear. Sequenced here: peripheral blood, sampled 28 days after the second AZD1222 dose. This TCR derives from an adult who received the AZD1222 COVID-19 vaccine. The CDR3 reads CASSSGEFLTGLEEQYF. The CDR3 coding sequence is TGTGCCAGCAGCTCAGGAGAGTTTTTGACGGGTTTGGAGGAGCAGTACTTC.